The clone carrying this T cell receptor (beta chain) was counted a few times. The data were obtained in a study of T cells after yellow fever vaccination. MiXCR was run by TCRdb on the 5' RACE reads, yielding one entry per CDR3 protein. Of under 400,000 distinct CDR3 sequences listed, approximately 13% are singletons. The V segment lost 3 bases and the J segment 0 bases; nucleotides outside the gene matches: 7. The CDR3 runs 17 residues. Germline loops: CDR1 MNHEY, CDR2 SMNVEV (reference sequence). The material sequenced was CD4+ T cells sorted from PBMCs, taken 15 days after the yellow fever booster vaccination. The rearrangement uses TRBV27 and TRBJ2-1; TRBD2 aligns across 8 bases. The receptor was isolated from a man aged 18 to 29 who received the YFV17D yellow fever vaccine. The CDR3 bases are TGTGCCAGCAGTTTTGAAGCGGGGGTCAGCTCCTACAATGAGCAGTTCTTC. Protein sequence: CASSFEAGVSSYNEQFF.